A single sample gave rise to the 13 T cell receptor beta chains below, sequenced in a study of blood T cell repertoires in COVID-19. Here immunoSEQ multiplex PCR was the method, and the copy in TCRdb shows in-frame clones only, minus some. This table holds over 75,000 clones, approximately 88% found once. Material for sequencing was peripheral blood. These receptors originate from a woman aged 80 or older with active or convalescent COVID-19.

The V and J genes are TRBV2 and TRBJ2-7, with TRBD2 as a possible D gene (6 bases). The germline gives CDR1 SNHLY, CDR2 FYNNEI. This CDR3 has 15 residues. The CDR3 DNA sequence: TGTGCGAGTGGGCCGGGGGAGGAGTATTCCTACGAGCAGTACTTC. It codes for CASGPGEEYSYEQYF.

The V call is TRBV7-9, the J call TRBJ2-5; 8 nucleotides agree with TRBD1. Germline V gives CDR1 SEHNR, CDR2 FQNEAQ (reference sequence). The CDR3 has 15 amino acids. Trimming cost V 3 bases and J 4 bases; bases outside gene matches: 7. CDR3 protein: CASSLQGAQGETQYF. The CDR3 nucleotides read TGTGCCAGCAGCTTGCAGGGGGCGCAAGGAGAGACCCAGTACTTC.

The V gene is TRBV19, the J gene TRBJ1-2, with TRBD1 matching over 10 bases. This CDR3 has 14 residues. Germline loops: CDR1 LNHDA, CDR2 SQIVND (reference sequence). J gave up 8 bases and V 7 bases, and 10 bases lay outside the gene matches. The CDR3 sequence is CASTGTGVVGGYTF. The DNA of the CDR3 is TGTGCCAGTACCGGGACAGGGGTTGTTGGCGGCTACACCTTC.

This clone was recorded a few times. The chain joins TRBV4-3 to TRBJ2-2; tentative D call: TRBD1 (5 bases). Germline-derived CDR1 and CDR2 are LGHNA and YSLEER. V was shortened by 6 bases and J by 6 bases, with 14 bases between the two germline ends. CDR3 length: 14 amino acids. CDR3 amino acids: CASSLQGQPGELFF. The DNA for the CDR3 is TGCGCCAGCAGTCTTCAGGGTCAGCCCGGGGAGCTGTTTTTT.

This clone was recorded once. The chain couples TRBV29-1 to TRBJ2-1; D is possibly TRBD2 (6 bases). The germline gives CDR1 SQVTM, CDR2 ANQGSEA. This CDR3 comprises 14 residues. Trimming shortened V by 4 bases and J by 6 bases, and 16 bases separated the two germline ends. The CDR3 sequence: CSVGGGNVGNEQFF. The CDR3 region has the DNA TGCAGCGTTGGTGGGGGGAATGTGGGCAATGAGCAGTTCTTC.

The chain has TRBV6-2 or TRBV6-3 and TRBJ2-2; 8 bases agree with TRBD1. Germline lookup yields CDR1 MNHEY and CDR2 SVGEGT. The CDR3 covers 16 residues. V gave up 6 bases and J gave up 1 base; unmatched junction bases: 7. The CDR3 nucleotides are TGTGCCAGCAGCAACTTGGGGACAGGGAACACCGGGGAGCTGTTTTTT. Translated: CASSNLGTGNTGELFF.

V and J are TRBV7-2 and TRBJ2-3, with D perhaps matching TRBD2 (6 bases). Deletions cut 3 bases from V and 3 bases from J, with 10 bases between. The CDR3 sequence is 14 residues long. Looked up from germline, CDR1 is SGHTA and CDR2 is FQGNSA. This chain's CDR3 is CASSLGGTTDTQYF. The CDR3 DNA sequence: TGTGCCAGCAGCTTGGGGGGAACGACAGATACGCAGTATTTT.

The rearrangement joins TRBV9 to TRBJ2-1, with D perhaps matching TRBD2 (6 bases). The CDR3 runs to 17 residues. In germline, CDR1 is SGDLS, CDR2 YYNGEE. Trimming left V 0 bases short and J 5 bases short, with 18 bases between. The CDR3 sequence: CASSVAPWAGWDNEQFF. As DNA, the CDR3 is TGTGCCAGCAGCGTAGCCCCATGGGCGGGGTGGGACAATGAGCAGTTCTTC.

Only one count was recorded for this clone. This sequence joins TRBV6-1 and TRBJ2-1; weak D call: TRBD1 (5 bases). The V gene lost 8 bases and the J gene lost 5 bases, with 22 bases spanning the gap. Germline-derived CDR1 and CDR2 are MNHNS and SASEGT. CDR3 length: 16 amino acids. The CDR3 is CASGALPGQANNEQFF. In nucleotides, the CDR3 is TGTGCCAGCGGTGCTTTGCCAGGGCAGGCTAACAATGAGCAGTTCTTC.

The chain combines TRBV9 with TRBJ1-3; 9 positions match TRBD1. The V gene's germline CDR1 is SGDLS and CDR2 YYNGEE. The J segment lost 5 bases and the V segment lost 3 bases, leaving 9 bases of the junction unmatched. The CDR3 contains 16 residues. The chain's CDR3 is CASSARTGDFRNTIYF. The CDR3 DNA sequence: TGTGCCAGCAGCGCGAGGACAGGGGATTTCAGAAACACCATATATTTT.

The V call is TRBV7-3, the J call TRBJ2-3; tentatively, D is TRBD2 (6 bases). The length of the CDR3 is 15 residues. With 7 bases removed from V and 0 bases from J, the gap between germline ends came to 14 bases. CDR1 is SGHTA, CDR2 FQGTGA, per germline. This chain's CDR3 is CASTLTGTSTDTQYF. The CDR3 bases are TGTGCCAGCACTCTAACCGGGACTAGCACAGATACGCAGTATTTT.

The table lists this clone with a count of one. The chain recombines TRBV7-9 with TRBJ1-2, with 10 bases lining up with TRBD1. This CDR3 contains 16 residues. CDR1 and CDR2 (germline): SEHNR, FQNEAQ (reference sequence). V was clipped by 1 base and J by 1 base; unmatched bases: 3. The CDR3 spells CASSLGTGGINYGYTF. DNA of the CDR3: TGTGCCAGCAGCTTAGGGACAGGGGGAATTAACTATGGCTACACCTTC.

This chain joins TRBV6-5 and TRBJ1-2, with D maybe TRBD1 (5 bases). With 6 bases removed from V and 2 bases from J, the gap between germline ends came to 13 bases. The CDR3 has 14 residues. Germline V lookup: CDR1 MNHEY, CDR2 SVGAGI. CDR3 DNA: TGTGCCAGCAGCCTCTCAGGGAAGAACTATGGCTACACCTTC. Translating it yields CASSLSGKNYGYTF.